This TCR beta chain came from a study of blood T cell repertoires in COVID-19. Study-wide background: Specimens from acute and convalescent COVID-19 originated in the United States, Italy and Spain. The cDNA or gDNA used as material had been derived from T cells, B-cell-depleted T cells, or PBMCs.

Under the authors' procedure: Nucleated cell counts were estimated from reference gene primer amplification. Libraries were prepared by immunoSEQ multiplex PCR; TCRdb keeps only in-frame clonotypes and omits some of them. Clone size and V and J calls were adopted from that table, with D and trimming inferred from the DNA. This table holds just under 150,000 clones, approximately 81% found once. The CDR3 covers 14 residues. The germline gives CDR1 MNHEY, CDR2 SVGAGI. V shed 5 bases, J shed 8 bases, and the junction held 11 bases outside the gene matches. The J gene is TRBJ1-2, the V gene TRBV6-5, with 7 bases matching TRBD1. The sequencing sample was made of peripheral blood. The TCR comes from a human donor with acute or convalescent COVID-19. The donor label of this sample is uncertain. The CDR3 coding sequence is TGTGCCAGCAGTCCAGACAGGGCGAGTTGGGGCTACACCTTC. It specifies CASSPDRASWGYTF.